This TCR beta chain was identified during a study of blood T cell repertoires in COVID-19. Study background: Samples of COVID-19 (acute and convalescent) were obtained from the United States, Italy and Spain. In each case, the material was cDNA or gDNA derived from T cells, B-cell-depleted T cells, or PBMCs.

In the original workflow: Amplification of reference gene primers provided the estimated nucleated cell counts. TCRdb keeps only in-frame clones here, not all; method: immunoSEQ multiplex PCR. V, J and clone size derive from that table, while D and trimming were established from the DNA sequence. The sample lists approximately 150,000 clones, approximately 84% seen once, with 2.5% to 3% in the top ten. The CDR3 extends over 15 amino acids. Germline lookup yields CDR1 MNHEY and CDR2 SMNVEV (reference sequence). Trimming at V came to 5 bases and at J to 3 bases, leaving 9 bases not matched to a gene. Patients in Seattle were enrolled during active infection, then followed longitudinally.

The source is a woman of 80 years or more with COVID-19, enrolled during active disease. The sample was peripheral blood. V and J are TRBV27 and TRBJ2-7; 8 bases are a match to TRBD2. CDR3 nucleotide sequence: TGTGCCAGCAGTCCCCCCGGGACTAGTAACTACGAGCAGTACTTC. Its protein is CASSPPGTSNYEQYF.